One sample yielded the 11 T cell receptor beta chains listed below, sequenced in a study of blood T cell repertoires in COVID-19. Some clones are missing from TCRdb's copy, which holds only in-frame ones; the method was immunoSEQ multiplex PCR. The sample includes about 270,000 clones, about nine tenths of them seen just once. The sample consisted of peripheral blood. The receptors were sampled from a young adult with COVID-19, enrolled during active disease.

In its sample, this clone was seen once. The V and J genes are TRBV6-5 and TRBJ1-1; D not certain. Germline CDR1 reads MNHEY; CDR2 reads SVGAGI. The CDR3 contains 13 residues. V lost 5 bases, J lost 5 bases, and 12 bases lay in between. CDR3 protein: CASSPPDSTEAFF. The CDR3 region has the DNA TGTGCCAGCAGTCCCCCGGACTCGACTGAAGCTTTCTTT.

This chain uses TRBV7-9 with TRBJ2-5; 7 nucleotides match TRBD2. Trimming at V came to 3 bases and at J to 4 bases, leaving 11 bases not matched to a gene. CDR1 and CDR2 from the germline V gene are SEHNR and FQNEAQ (reference sequence). The CDR3 is 16 residues long. As DNA, the CDR3 is TGTGCCAGCAGCTTTTCGTGGGGAGGGGCGGGAGAGACCCAGTACTTC. It translates to CASSFSWGGAGETQYF.

This clone turned up a few times. This chain uses TRBV7-9 with TRBJ1-5; TRBD1 is a possible D gene (5 bases). The CDR3 sequence is 14 residues long. CDR1 is SEHNR, CDR2 FQNEAQ, per germline (reference sequence). V was shortened by 3 bases and J by 5 bases, with 11 bases between the two germline ends. The CDR3 here is CASSFEGVDQPQHF. CDR3 coding DNA: TGTGCCAGCAGCTTCGAAGGGGTGGATCAGCCCCAGCATTTT.

This chain joins TRBV7-9 and TRBJ1-4; 10 nucleotides line up with TRBD1. Germline CDR1 and CDR2: SEHNR and FQNEAQ (reference sequence). This CDR3 spans 16 amino acids. V was pared by 5 bases and J by 0 bases, with 3 bases of the junction left unmatched. This chain's CDR3 is CASSGGQGTTNEKLFF. DNA for the CDR3: TGTGCCAGCAGCGGGGGACAGGGGACAACTAATGAAAAACTGTTTTTT. Full variable domain (missing parts from reference TRBV7-9 and TRBJ1-4): DTGVSQNPRHKITKRGQNVTFRCDPISEHNRLYWYRQTLGQGPEFLTYFQNEAQLEKSRLLSDRFSAERPKGSFSTLEIQRTEQGDSAMYLCASSGGQGTTNEKLFFGSGTQLSVL.

The chain couples TRBV27 to TRBJ2-1; D remains ambiguous. The CDR3 has 13 amino acids. V lost 2 bases, J lost 6 bases, and 8 bases lay in between. Germline V CDR1 and CDR2: MNHEY, SMNVEV (reference sequence). CDR3 protein: CASSLVPSNEQFF. The CDR3 bases are TGTGCCAGCAGTTTAGTTCCCAGCAATGAGCAGTTCTTC.

The V gene is TRBV9, the J gene TRBJ2-3; maybe TRBD2 (5 bases). V was pared by 4 bases and J by 6 bases, with 12 bases between. Germline V lookup: CDR1 SGDLS, CDR2 YYNGEE. The CDR3 is made up of 13 amino acids. The chain's CDR3 is CASSSPPGDTQYF. Written as DNA, the CDR3 is TGTGCCAGCAGCTCCCCGCCGGGGGATACGCAGTATTTT.

V is TRBV27 and J is TRBJ2-7; D gene uncertain. The ends were cut back, 6 bases at V and 4 bases at J, with 13 bases in the middle. The CDR3 sequence is 13 residues long. Germline loops: CDR1 MNHEY, CDR2 SMNVEV (reference sequence). The CDR3 region is CASRLGSGYEQYF. The CDR3 DNA follows: TGTGCCAGCAGACTTGGGTCCGGGTACGAGCAGTACTTC.

The chain combines TRBV21-1 with TRBJ1-1. TRBV21-1 counts as a pseudogene. The length of the CDR3 is 14 residues. In DNA, the CDR3 is TGTGCCAGCGGTCCGTACGGAGGGAACACTGAAGCTTTCTTT. Amino acids: CASGPYGGNTEAFF.

The rearrangement links TRBV6-5 to TRBJ2-3, with TRBD2 identical over 7 bases. CDR1 is MNHEY, CDR2 SVGAGI, per germline. Trimming at V came to 6 bases and at J to 3 bases, leaving 6 bases not matched to a gene. This CDR3 comprises 14 residues. As DNA, the CDR3 is TGTGCCAGCAGCCCCGGGGGGAATACAGATACGCAGTATTTT. It specifies CASSPGGNTDTQYF.

The chain couples TRBV6-1 to TRBJ2-5; D not certain. The V and J ends lost 2 bases and 6 bases respectively, with 10 bases between them. This CDR3 contains 13 residues. Germline V gene data show CDR1 as MNHNS and CDR2 as SASEGT. The CDR3 DNA is TGTGCCAGCAGTGAAATCGAGGTAAAGACCCAGTACTTC. Protein sequence: CASSEIEVKTQYF.

In its sample, this clone was seen once. The gene calls are TRBV5-1 and TRBJ2-7, with D perhaps TRBD1 (6 bases). The V end was cut by 4 bases, the J end by 5 bases, with 10 bases between. This CDR3 spans 12 amino acids. The germline CDR1 and CDR2 sequences are SGHRS and YFSETQ. The CDR3 spells CASSPRTDEQYF. The CDR3 DNA reads TGCGCCAGCAGCCCAAGGACAGACGAGCAGTACTTC.